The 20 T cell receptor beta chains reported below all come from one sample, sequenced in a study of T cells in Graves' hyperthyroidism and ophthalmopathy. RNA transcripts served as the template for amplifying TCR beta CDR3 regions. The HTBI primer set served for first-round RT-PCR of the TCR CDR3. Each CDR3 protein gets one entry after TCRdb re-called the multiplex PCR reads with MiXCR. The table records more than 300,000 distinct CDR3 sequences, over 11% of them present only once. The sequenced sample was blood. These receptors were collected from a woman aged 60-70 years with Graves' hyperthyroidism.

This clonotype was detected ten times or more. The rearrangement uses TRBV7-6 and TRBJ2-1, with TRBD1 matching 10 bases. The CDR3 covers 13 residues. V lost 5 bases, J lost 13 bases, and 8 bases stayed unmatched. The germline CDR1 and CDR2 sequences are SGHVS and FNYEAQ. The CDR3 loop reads CASSPGDRGNQFF. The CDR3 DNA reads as TGTGCCAGCAGCCCGGGGGACAGGGGTAACCAGTTCTTC.

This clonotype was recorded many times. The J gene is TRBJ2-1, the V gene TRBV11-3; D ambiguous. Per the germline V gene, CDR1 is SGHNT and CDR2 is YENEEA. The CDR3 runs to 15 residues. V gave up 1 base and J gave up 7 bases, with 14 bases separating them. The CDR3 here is CASSLVGDGRNEQFF. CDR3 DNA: TGTGCCAGCAGCTTAGTAGGTGATGGAAGGAATGAGCAGTTCTTC.

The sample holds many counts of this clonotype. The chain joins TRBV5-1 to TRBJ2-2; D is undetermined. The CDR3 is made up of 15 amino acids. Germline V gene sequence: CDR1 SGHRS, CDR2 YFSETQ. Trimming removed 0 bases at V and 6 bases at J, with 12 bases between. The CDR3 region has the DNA TGCGCCAGCAGCTTGGAGACCCCGCCGTCCGGGGAGCTGTTTTTT. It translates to CASSLETPPSGELFF.

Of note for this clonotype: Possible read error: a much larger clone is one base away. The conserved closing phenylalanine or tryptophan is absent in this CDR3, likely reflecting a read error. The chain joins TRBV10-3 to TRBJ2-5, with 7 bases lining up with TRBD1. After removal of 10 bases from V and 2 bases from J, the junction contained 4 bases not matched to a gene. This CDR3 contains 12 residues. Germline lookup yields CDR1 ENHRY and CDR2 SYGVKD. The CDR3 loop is CATKQGQETQYL. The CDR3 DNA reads TGTGCCACCAAACAGGGGCAAGAGACCCAGTACCTC.

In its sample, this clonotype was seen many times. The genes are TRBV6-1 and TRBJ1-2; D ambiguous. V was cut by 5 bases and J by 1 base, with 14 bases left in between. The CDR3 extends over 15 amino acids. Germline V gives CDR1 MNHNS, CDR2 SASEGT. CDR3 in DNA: TGTGCCAGCAGTCCTCAGATCCACTTTAACTATGGCTACACCTTC. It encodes CASSPQIHFNYGYTF.

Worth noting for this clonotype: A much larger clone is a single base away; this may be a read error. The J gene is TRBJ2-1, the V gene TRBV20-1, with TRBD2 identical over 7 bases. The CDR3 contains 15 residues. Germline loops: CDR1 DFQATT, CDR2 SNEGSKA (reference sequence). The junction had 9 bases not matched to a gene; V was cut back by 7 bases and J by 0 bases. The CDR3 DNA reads TGCAGTGGGGACTATGTGGGTTACTCCTACAATGAGCAGTTCTTC. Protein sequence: CSGDYVGYSYNEQFF.

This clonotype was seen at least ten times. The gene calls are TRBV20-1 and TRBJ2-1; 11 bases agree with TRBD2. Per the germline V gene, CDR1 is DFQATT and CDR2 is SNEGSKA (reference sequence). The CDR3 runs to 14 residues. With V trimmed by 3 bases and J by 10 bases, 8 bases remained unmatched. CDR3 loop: CSARLAGGPGEQFF. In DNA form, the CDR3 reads TGCAGTGCTAGGTTAGCGGGAGGGCCGGGGGAGCAGTTCTTC.

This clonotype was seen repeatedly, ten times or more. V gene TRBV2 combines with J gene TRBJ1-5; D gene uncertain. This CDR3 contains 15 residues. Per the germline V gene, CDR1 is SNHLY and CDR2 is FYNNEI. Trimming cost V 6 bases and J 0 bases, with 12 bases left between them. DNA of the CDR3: TGTGCCAGCAGGGGAGGGTTTACTAGCAATCAGCCCCAGCATTTT. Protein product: CASRGGFTSNQPQHF.

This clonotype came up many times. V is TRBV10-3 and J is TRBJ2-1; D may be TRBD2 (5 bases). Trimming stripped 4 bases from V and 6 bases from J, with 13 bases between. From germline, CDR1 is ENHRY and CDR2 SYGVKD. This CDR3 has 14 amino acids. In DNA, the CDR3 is TGTGCCATCAGTGTTGGGGAGCGCGTCAATGAGCAGTTCTTC. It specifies CAISVGERVNEQFF.

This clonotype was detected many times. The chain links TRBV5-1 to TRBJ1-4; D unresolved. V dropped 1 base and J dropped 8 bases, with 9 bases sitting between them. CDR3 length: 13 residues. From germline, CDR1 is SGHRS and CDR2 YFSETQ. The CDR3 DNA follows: TGCGCCAGCAGCTTGACGGGATACGAAAAACTGTTTTTT. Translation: CASSLTGYEKLFF.

The CDR3: CASSRLAGGGVNEQFF. The CDR3 DNA sequence: TGTGCCAGCAGCCGACTAGCGGGAGGGGGTGTGAATGAGCAGTTCTTC. This rearrangement joins TRBV11-2 to TRBJ2-1; 14 bases fit TRBD2. The V segment lost 5 bases and the J segment 7 bases; nucleotides outside the gene matches: 7. CDR1 and CDR2 from the germline V gene are SGHAT and FQNNGV. The CDR3 extends over 16 amino acids.

CDR3 DNA sequence: TGCAGTGCTAGAGATCACCAGACAGGGGGGACCGGGGAGCTGTTTTTT. Translated, it gives CSARDHQTGGTGELFF. The rearrangement uses TRBV20-1 and TRBJ2-2, with 9 positions matching TRBD1. Looked up from germline, CDR1 is DFQATT and CDR2 is SNEGSKA (reference sequence). CDR3 size: 16 residues. After removal of 0 bases from V and 5 bases from J, the junction contained 7 bases not matched to a gene.

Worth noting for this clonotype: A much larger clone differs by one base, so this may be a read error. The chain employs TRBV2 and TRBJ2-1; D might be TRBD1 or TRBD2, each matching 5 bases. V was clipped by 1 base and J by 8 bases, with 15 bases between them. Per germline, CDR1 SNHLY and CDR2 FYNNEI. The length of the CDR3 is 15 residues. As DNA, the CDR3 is TGTGCCAGCAGTGAAGTGCTTCTGGGGGTCGATGAGCAGTTCTTC. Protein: CASSEVLLGVDEQFF.

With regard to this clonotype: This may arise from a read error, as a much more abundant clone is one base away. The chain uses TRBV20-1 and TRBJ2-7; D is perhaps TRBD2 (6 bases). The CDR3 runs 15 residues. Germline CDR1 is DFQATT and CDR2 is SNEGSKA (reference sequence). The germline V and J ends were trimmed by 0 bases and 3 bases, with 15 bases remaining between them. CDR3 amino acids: CSARDRGGGDYEQYF. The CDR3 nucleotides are TGCAGTGCTAGAGATCGCGGAGGAGGGGACTACGAGCAGTACTTC.

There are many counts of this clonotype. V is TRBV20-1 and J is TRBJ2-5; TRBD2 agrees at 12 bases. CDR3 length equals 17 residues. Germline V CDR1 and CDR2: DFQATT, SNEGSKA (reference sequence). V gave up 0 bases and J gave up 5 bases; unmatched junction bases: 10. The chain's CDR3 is CSARDPLAGGPEETQYF. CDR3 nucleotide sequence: TGCAGTGCTAGAGATCCTCTAGCGGGAGGGCCCGAGGAGACCCAGTACTTC.

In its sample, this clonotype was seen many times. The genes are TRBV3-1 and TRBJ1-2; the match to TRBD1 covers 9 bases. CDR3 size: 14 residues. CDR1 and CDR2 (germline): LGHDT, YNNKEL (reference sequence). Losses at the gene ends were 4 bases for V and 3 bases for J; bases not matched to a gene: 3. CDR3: CASSPRQGDYGYTF. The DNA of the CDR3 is TGTGCCAGCAGCCCTAGACAGGGGGACTATGGCTACACCTTC.

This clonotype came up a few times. CDR3 protein: CATGLTSGEQETQYF. The CDR3 DNA follows: TGTGCCACTGGACTGACTAGCGGGGAACAAGAGACCCAGTACTTC. This chain links TRBV7-9 with TRBJ2-5; 11 nucleotides line up with TRBD2. V was clipped by 10 bases and J by 2 bases; unmatched bases: 9. Germline V gives CDR1 SEHNR, CDR2 FQNEAQ (reference sequence). The CDR3 loop spans 15 amino acids.

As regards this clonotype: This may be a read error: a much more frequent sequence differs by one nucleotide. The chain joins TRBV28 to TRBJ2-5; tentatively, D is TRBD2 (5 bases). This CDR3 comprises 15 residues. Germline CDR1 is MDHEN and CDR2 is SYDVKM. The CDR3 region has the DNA TGTGCCAGCAGTCCCACTTATGAGCGGCAAGAGACCCGGTACTTC. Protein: CASSPTYERQETRYF.

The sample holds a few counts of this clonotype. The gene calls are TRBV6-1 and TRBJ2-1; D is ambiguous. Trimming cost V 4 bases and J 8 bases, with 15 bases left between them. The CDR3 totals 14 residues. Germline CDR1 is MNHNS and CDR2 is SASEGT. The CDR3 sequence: CASSAGPVFYEQFF. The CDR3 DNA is TGTGCCAGCAGTGCCGGACCAGTTTTTTATGAGCAGTTCTTC.

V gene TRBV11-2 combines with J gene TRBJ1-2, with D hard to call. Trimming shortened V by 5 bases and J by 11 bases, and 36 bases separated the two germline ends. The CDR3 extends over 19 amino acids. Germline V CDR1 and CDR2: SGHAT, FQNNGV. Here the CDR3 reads CASSARLAGDPGPAGSYTF. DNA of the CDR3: TGTGCCAGCAGCGCCCGACTAGCGGGAGATCCCGGGCCGGCTGGTTCGTACACCTTC. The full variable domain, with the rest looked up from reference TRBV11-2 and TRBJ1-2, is EAGVAQSPRYKIIEKRQSVAFWCNPISGHATLYWYQQILGQGPKLLIQFQNNGVVDDSQLPKDRFSAERLKGVDSTLKIQPAKLEDSAVYLCASSARLAGDPGPAGSYTFGSGTRLTVV.